This TCR beta chain was retrieved from a study of T cell repertoires in aging, cancer and after chemotherapy. In the study overall: Pre- and post-chemotherapy samples were paired from chronic lymphocytic leukemia patients treated with fludarabine- or bendamustine-based regimens.

Notes on the study in general: Age-matched healthy donors had significantly more diverse, less clonal blood TCR repertoires than untreated cancer patients. Loss of evenness, beyond lost richness, contributed to age-related TCR diversity decline in cancer patients. Rebound thymic output was suggested by rising median generation probability during chemotherapy in each cancer cohort.

Multiplex touch-down PCR with TRB-A/B primers amplified rearranged V-D-J TRB sequences. MiXCR, applied by TCRdb to the multiplex PCR reads, yields one record per CDR3 protein. This sample has about 2,600 distinct CDR3 sequences, with approximately 45% found just once. Worth noting for this clonotype: Its antigen is not identified.

CDR1 and CDR2 (germline): WNHNN, SYGVQD (reference sequence). With 7 bases removed from V and 4 bases from J, the gap between germline ends came to 6 bases. This CDR3 comprises 11 residues. The template was genomic DNA from peripheral blood, not RNA. The origin of this receptor is a human donor with a blood cancer. This chain connects TRBV10-1 to TRBJ2-3; D gene unclear. Material: blood. Here the CDR3 reads CASTPPDTQYF. The DNA for the CDR3 is TGCGCCAGCACCCCACCAGATACGCAGTATTTT.